This passage covers 23 T cell receptor beta chains from one sample sequenced in a study of response to subunit inactivated influenza vaccine. TCRdb passed the RT-PCR reads through MiXCR, listing each CDR3 protein once. Here the sample spans roughly 700,000 distinct CDR3 sequences, 11% to 15% being singletons. The sample was PBMCs from blood, taken less than 15 days before vaccination. All receptors derive from a man aged 45-60 years who received an inactivated influenza vaccine.

The chain carries TRBV12-3 or TRBV12-4 and TRBJ1-6; 8 bases match TRBD1. V was pared by 6 bases and J by 7 bases, with 11 bases of the junction left unmatched. The CDR3 is made up of 16 amino acids. CDR3 residues: CASRRMSGTGNSPLHF. CDR3 DNA sequence: TGTGCCAGCAGGCGAATGTCCGGGACAGGCAATTCACCCCTCCACTTT.

This chain links TRBV20-1 with TRBJ2-3; D unresolved. The CDR3 extends over 14 amino acids. The germline CDR1 and CDR2 sequences are DFQATT and SNEGSKA (reference sequence). V was cut by 0 bases and J by 3 bases, with 10 bases left in between. CDR3 sequence: CSARDRRQTDTQYF. The CDR3 coding sequence is TGCAGTGCTAGAGATAGAAGACAAACAGATACGCAGTATTTT.

This clonotype was found a few times. The rearrangement joins TRBV7-9 to TRBJ2-5; TRBD1 aligns across 12 bases. This CDR3 has 16 residues. CDR1 is SEHNR, CDR2 FQNEAQ, per germline (reference sequence). The V and J ends lost 8 bases and 2 bases, in that order; junction bases with no gene match: 9. CDR3 in amino acids: CASYFGTGGFQETQYF. The CDR3 DNA is TGTGCCAGCTATTTCGGGACAGGGGGCTTTCAAGAGACCCAGTACTTC.

At least ten counts were recorded for this clonotype. The chain links TRBV20-1 to TRBJ1-4, with D perhaps matching TRBD1 (5 bases). V was cut by 4 bases and J by 4 bases, with 7 bases left in between. Germline V gene lookup returns CDR1 DFQATT and CDR2 SNEGSKA (reference sequence). The CDR3 spans 12 residues. Here the CDR3 reads CSATGINEKLFF. The CDR3 DNA reads as TGCAGTGCTACAGGGATTAATGAAAAACTGTTTTTT.

The chain combines TRBV7-9 with TRBJ2-5, with unresolved D. Germline V CDR1 and CDR2: SEHNR, FQNEAQ (reference sequence). The V gene lost 5 bases and the J gene lost 6 bases, with 22 bases spanning the gap. The CDR3 spans 16 residues. The CDR3 loop reads CASSIEAGPDVKTQYF. The CDR3 DNA reads as TGTGCCAGCAGCATAGAAGCCGGGCCGGATGTAAAGACCCAGTACTTC.

This clonotype was seen only a few times. The chain has TRBV12-3 or TRBV12-4 and TRBJ2-1; TRBD2 agrees at 13 bases. There are 15 residues in the CDR3. J lost 10 bases, V lost 5 bases, and 8 bases had no gene match. CDR3 coding DNA: TGTGCCAGCAGTCAGTGGACTAGCGGGGGAGAGGAGCAGTTCTTC. Its translation is CASSQWTSGGEEQFF.

This clonotype was found many times. The chain joins TRBV5-1 to TRBJ2-1; 8 nucleotides align to TRBD1. Germline CDR1 and CDR2: SGHRS and YFSETQ. The CDR3 contains 15 residues. Trimming at V came to 0 bases and at J to 3 bases, leaving 2 bases not matched to a gene. The CDR3 sequence is CASSLAGQGYNEQFF. As DNA, the CDR3 is TGCGCCAGCAGCTTGGCAGGACAGGGCTACAATGAGCAGTTCTTC. Drawing the rest from reference TRBV5-1 and TRBJ2-1, the complete variable domain is KAGVTQTPRYLIKTRGQQVTLSCSPISGHRSVSWYQQTPGQGLQFLFEYFSETQRNKGNFPGRFSGRQFSNSRSEMNVSTLELGDSALYLCASSLAGQGYNEQFFGPGTRLTVL.

The table lists this clonotype with a few counts. The chain has TRBV20-1 and TRBJ1-2; the match to TRBD1 covers 8 bases. Germline V lookup: CDR1 DFQATT, CDR2 SNEGSKA (reference sequence). Trimming took 3 bases from V and 8 from J; bases not matched to a gene: 8. This CDR3 is built from 13 residues. CDR3 DNA: TGCAGTGCTAGCGACAGGGGTAATCGAGGCTACACCTTC. As protein: CSASDRGNRGYTF.

Here the CDR3 reads CASSEVIRDQETQYF. Here the CDR3 DNA reads TGTGCCAGCAGTGAAGTAATCCGCGACCAAGAGACCCAGTACTTC. The chain carries TRBV6-1 and TRBJ2-5; D gene unclear. Germline V gene data show CDR1 as MNHNS and CDR2 as SASEGT. This CDR3 contains 15 residues. V dropped 1 base and J dropped 0 bases, with 9 bases sitting between them.

J is TRBJ2-1 and V is TRBV29-1, with 9 bases that match TRBD2. The CDR3 runs to 13 residues. J gave up 5 bases and V 7 bases, and 6 bases lay outside the gene matches. Germline V gene lookup returns CDR1 SQVTM and CDR2 ANQGSEA. CDR3 DNA: TGCAGCGGCAGACTAGCGGCTAACAATGAGCAGTTCTTC. This sequence encodes CSGRLAANNEQFF.

V usage is TRBV10-3 and J usage is TRBJ2-7; TRBD1 aligns across 10 bases. Germline-derived CDR1 and CDR2 are ENHRY and SYGVKD. The CDR3 has 15 residues. V lost 3 bases to trimming and J lost 4 bases; unmatched junction nucleotides: 6. The CDR3 protein is CAISDLRTGGYEQYF. CDR3 in DNA: TGTGCCATCAGTGATTTACGGACAGGGGGTTACGAGCAGTACTTC.

This clonotype was recorded at least ten times. The rearrangement links TRBV9 to TRBJ2-2, with D possibly called TRBD1 or TRBD2 (5 bases each). The CDR3 runs to 18 residues. V lost 0 bases, J lost 0 bases, and 15 bases lay in between. Germline V CDR1 and CDR2: SGDLS, YYNGEE. Written as DNA, the CDR3 is TGTGCCAGCAGCGTAGAACCGGGACGGTCTTCGAACACCGGGGAGCTGTTTTTT. It specifies CASSVEPGRSSNTGELFF.

The chain is built from TRBV30 and TRBJ1-1; D remains unclear. CDR3 length: 12 residues. Trimming pared 2 bases from V and 1 base from J, leaving 5 bases between. Per germline, CDR1 GTSNPN and CDR2 SVGIG (reference sequence). The CDR3 DNA is TGTGCCTGGAGTATGGAGAACACTGAAGCTTTCTTT. Protein product: CAWSMENTEAFF.

This clonotype was seen ten or more times. The chain couples TRBV20-1 to TRBJ2-2; the match to TRBD2 covers 9 bases. Per the germline V gene, CDR1 is DFQATT and CDR2 is SNEGSKA (reference sequence). V lost 8 bases and J lost 0; bases outside the gene matches: 4. This CDR3 region has 14 residues. DNA for the CDR3: TGCAGTCCGAGGACTAGCGCGAACACCGGGGAGCTGTTTTTT. Translation: CSPRTSANTGELFF.

This clonotype was seen repeatedly, ten times or more. The V call is TRBV7-2, the J call TRBJ2-2; no clear D gene. V gave up 5 bases and J gave up 2 bases, with 12 bases separating them. The CDR3 spans 15 residues. Germline lookup yields CDR1 SGHTA and CDR2 FQGNSA. CDR3 in DNA: TGTGCCAGCAGCCGCGCTTCCGGAAACACCGGGGAGCTGTTTTTT. Translated: CASSRASGNTGELFF.

This clonotype has only a few counts. The chain has TRBV29-1 and TRBJ2-3; 8 bases line up with TRBD2. The CDR3 contains 16 residues. Trimming took 3 bases from V and 4 from J; bases not matched to a gene: 12. The germline V gene has CDR1 SQVTM and CDR2 ANQGSEA. CDR3 loop: CSVDRAGGAGPDTQYF. As DNA, the CDR3 is TGCAGCGTTGATCGGGCCGGGGGGGCCGGGCCAGATACGCAGTATTTT.

This chain connects TRBV20-1 to TRBJ2-3, with 15 bases aligning to TRBD2. CDR1 DFQATT and CDR2 SNEGSKA come from the germline V gene (reference sequence). J was trimmed by 4 bases and V by 5 bases; bases with no gene match: 7. This CDR3 region has 16 residues. The CDR3 bases are TGCAGTGCTTTCCCGAGGACTAGCGGGGGGGCAGATACGCAGTATTTT. This translates into CSAFPRTSGGADTQYF.

A few counts support this clonotype. This chain uses TRBV6-5 with TRBJ2-3; D is unclear. Germline V CDR1 and CDR2: MNHEY, SVGAGI. This CDR3 has 17 residues. The V and J ends lost 4 bases and 0 bases respectively, with 17 bases between them. CDR3 amino acids: CASSSLPRPFSTDTQYF. CDR3 DNA sequence: TGTGCCAGCAGTTCCCTCCCACGGCCTTTTAGCACAGATACGCAGTATTTT.

This chain joins TRBV11-2 and TRBJ1-1; D possibly corresponds to TRBD1 (5 bases). V was shortened by 4 bases and J by 1 base, with 19 bases between the two germline ends. In germline, CDR1 is SGHAT, CDR2 FQNNGV. CDR3 size: 17 residues. The CDR3: CASSSIREVQANTEAFF. CDR3 DNA sequence: TGTGCCAGCAGCTCGATTAGAGAAGTACAGGCGAACACTGAAGCTTTCTTT.

The V gene is TRBV4-3, the J gene TRBJ1-2; D gene ambiguous. Germline V gene data show CDR1 as LGHNA and CDR2 as YSLEER. This CDR3 has 14 amino acids. V lost 1 base and J 3 bases, leaving 9 bases between the germline ends. The CDR3 region has the DNA TGCGCCAGCAGCCAAGGGCCGGCAGACTATGGCTACACCTTC. Its translation is CASSQGPADYGYTF.

The gene calls are TRBV4-3 and TRBJ2-1; D perhaps matches TRBD1 (6 bases). The V gene lost 4 bases and the J gene lost 4 bases, with 14 bases spanning the gap. The CDR3 length is 15 residues. Germline CDR1 and CDR2: LGHNA and YSLEER. The CDR3 is CASSREMDRYNEQFF. DNA for the CDR3: TGCGCCAGCAGCCGAGAGATGGACAGATACAATGAGCAGTTCTTC.

The V gene is TRBV19, the J gene TRBJ2-6; D is ambiguous. Germline-derived CDR1 and CDR2 are LNHDA and SQIVND (reference sequence). This CDR3 region has 16 residues. V was pared by 6 bases and J by 4 bases, with 16 bases between. DNA of the CDR3: TGTGCCAGTAGCCGACATGGGCAGGCGGGGGCCAACGTCCTGACTTTC. It is translated as CASSRHGQAGANVLTF.

This rearrangement joins TRBV21-1 to TRBJ2-5; TRBD1 is taken as the D call from the table, unchecked against the DNA. TRBV21-1 is a recognized pseudogene. The CDR3 loop spans 16 amino acids. DNA for the CDR3: TGTGCCAGCAGCACCACCCCCTGGCAGCATCGGAAGACCCAGTACTTC. It specifies CASSTTPWQHRKTQYF.